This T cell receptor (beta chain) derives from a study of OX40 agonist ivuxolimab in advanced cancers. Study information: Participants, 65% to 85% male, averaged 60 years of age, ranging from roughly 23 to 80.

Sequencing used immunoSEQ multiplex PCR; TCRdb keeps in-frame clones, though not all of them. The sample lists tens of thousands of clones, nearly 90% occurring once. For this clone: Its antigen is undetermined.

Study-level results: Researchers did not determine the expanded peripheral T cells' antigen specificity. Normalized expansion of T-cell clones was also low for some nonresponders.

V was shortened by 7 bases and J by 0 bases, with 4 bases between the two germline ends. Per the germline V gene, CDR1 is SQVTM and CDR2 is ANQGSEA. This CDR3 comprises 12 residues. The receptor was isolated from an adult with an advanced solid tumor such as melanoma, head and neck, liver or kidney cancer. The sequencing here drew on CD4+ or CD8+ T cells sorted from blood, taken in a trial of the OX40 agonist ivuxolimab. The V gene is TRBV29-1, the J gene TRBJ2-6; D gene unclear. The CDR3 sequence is CSASSGANVLTF. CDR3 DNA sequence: TGCAGCGCGTCCTCTGGGGCCAACGTCCTGACTTTC.